This T cell receptor beta chain was captured in a study of T-cell memory formation after mild COVID-19. Concerning this clonotype: As yet, its antigen is unknown.

Study-wide results and limits: Specificity for SARS-CoV-2 was not confirmed among the second-wave clones peaking on day 37. Contracting clones from day 15 to 85 had balanced CD4/CD8; later expanders favoured CD4+.

Barcoded TCR alpha and TCR beta cDNA libraries with UMIs came from 5'RACE using constant-segment primers. TCRdb re-analysed the 5' RACE reads in MiXCR, keeping a single row per CDR3 protein. Of roughly 200,000 distinct CDR3 sequences listed, roughly 17% were seen once; the top ten hold approximately 2%. The clonotype was recovered from an adult woman who had mild COVID-19 (a few samples of this study predate the infection). Cell type and time point are not known. Sequenced: PBMCs or a T cell subset sorted from them (not recorded which).

The CDR3 DNA reads as TGCAGTGCAGCAGGGACAGGGGGCGGGGAGCTGTTTTTT. This codes for CSAAGTGGGELFF. The chain links TRBV20-1 to TRBJ2-2; 11 positions agree with TRBD1. The CDR3 has 13 residues. CDR1 is DFQATT and CDR2 is SNEGSKA in the germline V gene (reference sequence). Losses at the gene ends were 6 bases for V and 7 bases for J; bases not matched to a gene: 4.